The 7 T cell receptor beta chains given below trace back to one sample, sequenced in a study of shared clonotypes between healthy human individuals. Generated by immunoSEQ multiplex PCR, the TCRdb table keeps only in-frame clones and is missing some. The sample includes about 2 million clones, 85% to 95% seen only once; the top ten take about 0.13%. The specimen was naive CD4+ T cells sorted from blood. The subset here: CD45RA+ positively selected. These receptors came from a man younger than 35 in good health.

The chain recombines TRBV7-2 with TRBJ1-2; TRBD1 matches at 9 bases. The CDR3 is 17 amino acids. Germline V gene data show CDR1 as SGHTA and CDR2 as FQGNSA. The junction had 11 bases not matched to a gene; V was cut back by 2 bases and J by 4 bases. CDR3 loop: CASSLIRDDRGIYGYTF. The CDR3 nucleotides read TGTGCCAGCAGCTTAATTCGGGATGACAGGGGGATCTATGGCTACACCTTC.

The gene calls are TRBV18 and TRBJ2-1; 7 bases align to TRBD1. Per germline, CDR1 KGHSH and CDR2 LQKENI. This CDR3 comprises 15 residues. V lost 6 bases, J lost 6 bases, and 11 bases stayed unmatched. This chain's CDR3 is CASSRMTGSSNEQFF. The CDR3 nucleotides read TGTGCCAGCTCCCGAATGACAGGGTCTAGCAATGAGCAGTTCTTC.

V gene TRBV6-1 combines with J gene TRBJ2-1; 12 bases fit TRBD2. This CDR3 is built from 15 residues. V dropped 8 bases and J dropped 5; count of bases not matched to a gene: 7. Germline CDR1 MNHNS, CDR2 SASEGT. In DNA form, the CDR3 reads TGTGCCAGCGGATACCTAGCGGGGGGGCACAATGAGCAGTTCTTC. It encodes CASGYLAGGHNEQFF.

This rearrangement joins TRBV4-1 to TRBJ1-6; 7 nucleotides agree with TRBD1. Per germline, CDR1 MGHRA and CDR2 YSYEKL. The CDR3 runs to 17 residues. Germline trimming cut 1 base from V and 10 bases from J; bases unmatched to any gene: 13. The CDR3 coding sequence is TGCGCCAGCAGCCAAGGGCCAGGGGGGCCGGGAGAATCACCCCTCCACTTT. It is translated as CASSQGPGGPGESPLHF.

Notes on this clone: Distinct nucleotide sequences in the sample also encode this CDR3. The chain has TRBV6-5 and TRBJ2-5; TRBD1 is a possible D gene (5 bases). Germline assignment: CDR1 MNHEY and CDR2 SVGAGI. This CDR3 has 12 amino acids. V was pared by 6 bases and J by 2 bases, with 7 bases between. CDR3 DNA sequence: TGTGCCAGCAGGCAGGGTCAAGAGACCCAGTACTTC. Encoded protein: CASRQGQETQYF.

The rearrangement joins TRBV30 to TRBJ2-1; TRBD1 is a possible D gene (6 bases). Germline CDR1 reads GTSNPN; CDR2 reads SVGIG (reference sequence). The V end was cut by 3 bases, the J end by 0 bases, with 18 bases between. The CDR3 covers 17 residues. CDR3 nucleotide sequence: TGTGCCTGGAGCCTGGAGTGGGGGCCGAGCTCCTACAATGAGCAGTTCTTC. It yields the protein CAWSLEWGPSSYNEQFF.

The V and J genes are TRBV7-9 and TRBJ1-1; D unclear. Trimming removed 1 base at V and 1 base at J, with 7 bases between. Germline-derived CDR1 and CDR2 are SEHNR and FQNEAQ (reference sequence). This CDR3 is 14 amino acids long. CDR3 nucleotide sequence: TGTGCCAGCAGCTTAGTCTCAAAGAACACTGAAGCTTTCTTT. Protein sequence: CASSLVSKNTEAFF.